The sequence of this T cell receptor (beta chain) was determined in a study of technical replicates of blood from a few donors. This CDR3 contains 16 residues. CDR1 is SEHNR, CDR2 FQNEAQ, per germline (reference sequence). The germline V and J ends were trimmed by 1 base and 0 bases, with 13 bases remaining between them. The protocol was immunoSEQ multiplex PCR, while the TCRdb copy is restricted to in-frame clones and leaves out a portion. Here the sample spans approximately 13,000 clones, about 76% being singletons. The chain employs TRBV7-9 and TRBJ2-7; a possible D gene is TRBD2 (5 bases). The receptor comes from a human donor in good health. The material sequenced was PBMCs. The DNA for the CDR3 is TGTGCCAGCAGCTTAGTAGGCGGGTGGAGCTCCTACGAGCAGTACTTC. Residues: CASSLVGGWSSYEQYF.